What follows are 19 T cell receptor beta chains derived from one specimen sequenced in a study of control samples from healthy donors and cancer patients. Generated by immunoSEQ multiplex PCR, the TCRdb table keeps only in-frame clones and is missing some. Among about 120,000 clones, about nine tenths were seen once, and the ten largest hold about 3.2%. Sequenced material: blood. These receptor sequences come from a man aged 40-50 years in good health.

This sequence joins TRBV19 and TRBJ1-5, with D possibly being TRBD1 (5 bases). Looked up from germline, CDR1 is LNHDA and CDR2 is SQIVND (reference sequence). The CDR3 is 17 amino acids. With 4 bases removed from V and 0 bases from J, the gap between germline ends came to 16 bases. The CDR3 coding sequence is TGTGCCAGTAGTACGGCCGGGACGTATTATAGCAATCAGCCCCAGCATTTT. Amino acid sequence: CASSTAGTYYSNQPQHF.

This clone was counted between two and nine times. CDR3: CASSRQGSYNSPLHF. The CDR3 nucleotides are TGTGCCAGCAGCAGACAGGGGTCCTATAATTCACCCCTCCACTTT. The chain combines TRBV27 with TRBJ1-6; 8 bases are a match to TRBD1. V dropped 6 bases and J dropped 1; count of bases not matched to a gene: 2. Germline lookup yields CDR1 MNHEY and CDR2 SMNVEV (reference sequence). This CDR3 has 15 amino acids.

The rearrangement uses TRBV7-9 and TRBJ1-4; tentative D call: TRBD1 (6 bases). Trimming stripped 3 bases from V and 12 bases from J, with 17 bases between. The V gene's germline CDR1 is SEHNR and CDR2 FQNEAQ (reference sequence). There are 14 residues in the CDR3. CDR3 amino acids: CASSLTQTGSELFF. DNA for the CDR3: TGTGCCAGCAGCTTGACACAAACAGGGAGTGAACTGTTTTTT.

V usage is TRBV13 and J usage is TRBJ1-4; tentatively, D is TRBD1 (5 bases). Germline values: CDR1 PRHDT, CDR2 FYEKMQ (reference sequence). There are 16 residues in the CDR3. Trimming removed 5 bases from V and 5 bases from J, with 18 bases in between. The CDR3 protein is CASSNRQTGTNEKLFF. The CDR3 DNA follows: TGTGCCAGCAGCAACCGACAGACCGGGACCAATGAAAAACTGTTTTTT.

Ten or more counts support this clone. This chain uses TRBV6-4 with TRBJ2-2, with unresolved D. The length of the CDR3 is 13 residues. V gave up 0 bases and J gave up 3 bases, with 2 bases separating them. Germline values: CDR1 MRHNA, CDR2 SNTAGT. CDR3 in DNA: TGTGCCAGCAGTGACTCGGACACCGGGGAGCTGTTTTTT. It codes for CASSDSDTGELFF.

As to this clone: The junction shows a germline mismatch at one end, possibly a read error. This chain joins TRBV2 and TRBJ2-7; 9 bases line up with TRBD1. The CDR3 has 13 residues. Germline V gene sequence: CDR1 SNHLY, CDR2 FYNNEI. The CDR3 sequence: CTSTGQGLDEQYF. Written as DNA, the CDR3 is TGTACCAGCACGGGACAGGGACTCGACGAGCAGTACTTC.

The chain links TRBV5-1 to TRBJ1-4; D uncertain. Trimming stripped 7 bases from V and 8 bases from J, with 21 bases between. The CDR3 totals 15 residues. From germline, CDR1 is SGHRS and CDR2 YFSETQ. CDR3 coding DNA: TGCGCCAGCTCCCAATCCTGGGGTTTGGAAGAAAAACTGTTTTTT. It specifies CASSQSWGLEEKLFF.

This chain links TRBV11-2 with TRBJ1-2, with TRBD1 matching over 7 bases. CDR3 length equals 13 residues. The germline V gene encodes CDR1 SGHAT and CDR2 FQNNGV. V trimming: 3 bases; J trimming: 4 bases; junction bases outside the gene matches: 2. CDR3 sequence reads: CASSFNRGYGYTF. The DNA of the CDR3 is TGTGCCAGCAGCTTTAACAGGGGCTATGGCTACACCTTC.

This rearrangement joins TRBV25-1 to TRBJ2-5; D uncertain. This CDR3 contains 11 residues. Germline lookup yields CDR1 MGHDK and CDR2 SYGVNS. V shed 4 bases and J shed 5 bases, with 5 bases lying between them. CDR3 in amino acids: CASSVWETQYF. The CDR3 DNA reads TGTGCCAGCAGTGTGTGGGAGACCCAGTACTTC. Full variable domain (rest looked up from reference TRBV25-1 and TRBJ2-5): EADIYQTPRYLVIGTGKKITLECSQTMGHDKMYWYQQDPGMELHLIHYSYGVNSTEKGDLSSESTVSRIRTEHFPLTLESARPSHTSQYLCASSVWETQYFGPGTRLLVL.

The chain is built from TRBV3-1 (or the pseudogene TRBV3-2) and TRBJ1-2; D unclear. In germline, CDR1 is LGHDT, CDR2 YNNKEL (reference sequence). The V end lost 1 base, the J end lost 2 bases, and 11 bases lay between the germline ends. The CDR3 sequence is 15 residues long. This CDR3 reads CASSQGRSINYGYTF. The CDR3 DNA reads TGTGCCAGCAGCCAAGGGAGGTCTATCAACTATGGCTACACCTTC.

The genes are TRBV4-3 and TRBJ2-1, with D perhaps being TRBD1 or TRBD2 (5 bases each). CDR3 length: 15 amino acids. The V gene's germline CDR1 is LGHNA and CDR2 YSLEER. Trimming took off 5 bases at V and 5 bases at J, with 16 bases between the two ends. In DNA form, the CDR3 reads TGCGCCAGCAGCATCGGGGCAGGGCAAGACAATGAGCAGTTCTTC. Translating it yields CASSIGAGQDNEQFF.

CDR3 DNA: TGTGCCAGCAGTGACTCTGGGGGGGCAGGTATCACCGGGGAGCTGTTTTTT. Translated, it gives CASSDSGGAGITGELFF. The chain links TRBV6-4 to TRBJ2-2; D is perhaps TRBD2 (7 bases). CDR3 size: 17 residues. Deletions cut 0 bases from V and 4 bases from J, with 15 bases between. Germline-derived CDR1 and CDR2 are MRHNA and SNTAGT.

The chain has TRBV7-2 and TRBJ1-5; D not resolved. Germline V gene data show CDR1 as SGHTA and CDR2 as FQGNSA. The CDR3 extends over 16 amino acids. The V end lost 5 bases, the J end lost 4 bases, and 18 bases lay between the germline ends. Written as DNA, the CDR3 is TGTGCCAGCAGCCCTAGCCTCTCCTCGGGAAATCAGCCCCAGCATTTT. The encoded protein is CASSPSLSSGNQPQHF.

This clone was detected once. The CDR3 reads CASSPLGTGGTHEQYF. In DNA form, the CDR3 reads TGTGCCAGCAGCCCTCTTGGGACAGGGGGCACCCACGAGCAGTACTTC. V is TRBV9 and J is TRBJ2-7, with 12 bases aligning to TRBD1. Per the germline V gene, CDR1 is SGDLS and CDR2 is YYNGEE. This CDR3 contains 16 residues. The junction had 10 bases not matched to a gene; V was cut back by 4 bases and J by 5 bases. Full variable domain (outside the CDR3, taken from reference TRBV9 and TRBJ2-7): DSGVTQTPKHLITATGQRVTLRCSPRSGDLSVYWYQQSLDQGLQFLIQYYNGEERAKGNILERFSAQQFPDLHSELNLSSLELGDSALYFCASSPLGTGGTHEQYFGPGTRLTVT.

DNA of the CDR3: TGCGCCAGCAGCCAAGGGTACTCCGGGACAGGGGATTCTGAAGCTTTCTTT. It is translated as CASSQGYSGTGDSEAFF. The chain joins TRBV4-3 to TRBJ1-1; 10 nucleotides align to TRBD1. J lost 6 bases, V lost 1 base, and 11 bases had no gene match. This CDR3 comprises 17 residues. Germline CDR1 and CDR2: LGHNA and YSLEER.

The chain is built from TRBV11-2 and TRBJ1-5, with TRBD1 matching 10 bases. Looked up from germline, CDR1 is SGHAT and CDR2 is FQNNGV. V lost 1 base, J lost 6 bases, and 3 bases stayed unmatched. CDR3 length equals 15 residues. DNA for the CDR3: TGTGCCAGCAGCTTAGGACAGGGGGCATTTCAGCCCCAGCATTTT. Translating it yields CASSLGQGAFQPQHF.

The CDR3 loop reads CASSRQVYEQYF. DNA of the CDR3: TGTGCCAGCAGTCGACAGGTCTACGAGCAGTACTTC. V and J are TRBV2 and TRBJ2-7; tentative D call: TRBD1 (6 bases). The germline CDR1 and CDR2 sequences are SNHLY and FYNNEI. The CDR3 runs to 12 residues. The V end was cut by 5 bases, the J end by 3 bases, with 8 bases between.

The chain has TRBV5-1 and TRBJ1-1; a possible D gene is TRBD1 (5 bases). With 0 bases removed from V and 1 base from J, the gap between germline ends came to 7 bases. The germline V gene encodes CDR1 SGHRS and CDR2 YFSETQ. The length of the CDR3 is 14 residues. CDR3: CASSLEGPNTEAFF. The CDR3 DNA reads as TGCGCCAGCAGCTTGGAGGGGCCGAACACTGAAGCTTTCTTT.

The rearrangement uses TRBV18 and TRBJ2-7; no reliable D call. Trimming shortened V by 6 bases and J by 7 bases, and 22 bases separated the two germline ends. CDR3 length: 15 residues. Germline values: CDR1 KGHSH, CDR2 LQKENI. The CDR3 here is CASSPTAVLAREQYF. The CDR3 DNA sequence: TGTGCCAGCTCCCCGACCGCTGTTCTTGCGCGTGAGCAGTACTTC.